A selection of T cell receptor beta chains follows, all from one sample in a study of low-dose radiotherapy and immunotherapy resistance in tumors. A single record per CDR3 protein comes from TCRdb applying MiXCR to the reads. The sample comprises tens of thousands of distinct CDR3 sequences, under 20% of which are singletons, and roughly 6% rests with the top ten. The source was PBMCs, collected before treatment. Receptors were obtained from a male donor with prostate cancer. The CDR3 runs from the conserved cysteine through the conserved F or W. D genes are given only for firm matches. Only some rows state a clone size, as once, few, many or a class for expanded clones.

clone_size d_call j_call v_call cdr3_length cdr3_nt cdr3_aa
NA NA TRBJ2-3 TRBV30 15 TGTGCCTGGAGTGTTGTAGGGGTCGGCACAGATACGCAGTATTTT CAWSVVGVGTDTQYF
many NA TRBJ2-2 TRBV19 15 TGTGCCAGTAGTATAATCGTCCAGGGCACCGGGGAGCTGTTTTTT CASSIIVQGTGELFF
many NA TRBJ2-1 TRBV6-8 15 TGTGCCAGCAGTTCTGGGACCCGCTCCTACAATGAGCAGTTCTTC CASSSGTRSYNEQFF
few NA TRBJ1-5 TRBV6-2/TRBV6-3 13 TGTGCCAGCAGTACTACAGGTGATCAGCCCCAGCATTTT CASSTTGDQPQHF
many NA TRBJ1-2 TRBV7-9 16 TGTGCCAGCAGCTCCCGCCCCGGGACAAGCGGAGGAGGCTACACCTTC CASSSRPGTSGGGYTF
NA NA TRBJ1-1 TRBV9 15 TGTGCCAGCAGCGTAGGGGGACACCTGAACACTGAAGCTTTCTTT CASSVGGHLNTEAFF
many TRBD1 TRBJ1-3 TRBV9 15 TGTGCCAGCAGCGTACCGGACAGGGCTGGAAACACCATATATTTT CASSVPDRAGNTIYF
many TRBD1 TRBJ2-5 TRBV5-1 15 TGCGCCAGCAGCTCGACGGACAGGTATCAAGAGACCCAGTACTTC CASSSTDRYQETQYF
many NA TRBJ2-1 TRBV5-1 17 TGCGCCAGCAGCTTGGGTCGGGGAGCCAGCTCCTACAATGAGCAGTTCTTC CASSLGRGASSYNEQFF
once NA TRBJ1-1 TRBV3-1 14 TGTGCCAGCAGCCTAAGCAGGGGTAGCACTGAAGCTTTCTTT CASSLSRGSTEAFF
many TRBD2 TRBJ2-3 TRBV4-2 17 TGTGCCAGCAGCCGGAACACCGCTAGCGGGAGACAAGATACGCAGTATTTT CASSRNTASGRQDTQYF
few NA TRBJ1-1 TRBV19 16 TGTGCCAGTAGTATTTGGTGGCGGCAATCGAACACTGAAGCTTTCTTT CASSIWWRQSNTEAFF
many TRBD1 TRBJ1-5 TRBV7-8 15 TGTGCCAGCAGCTTAGGGGGACAGGTGCTTGGTCCCCAGCATTTT CASSLGGQVLGPQHF
NA NA TRBJ1-1 TRBV3-1 12 TGTGCCAGCAGCCAAACTACAGGGGAAGCTTTCTTT CASSQTTGEAFF
many NA TRBJ1-3 TRBV6-1 16 TGTGCCAGCAGTGAAGAGGTACACCACTCTGGAAACACCATATATTTT CASSEEVHHSGNTIYF
NA TRBD2 TRBJ2-3 TRBV27 16 TGTGCCAGCAGTAGACTAGCGGGAGTTATGGCAGATACGCAGTATTTT CASSRLAGVMADTQYF
few NA TRBJ2-2 TRBV6-1 15 TGTGCCAGCAGTGAAATAGGTAGCGCGTCCGGGGAGCTGTTTTTT CASSEIGSASGELFF
many NA TRBJ2-5 TRBV19 14 TGTGCCAGTAGTATCAAAGTCGGAGGTGAGACCCAGTACTTC CASSIKVGGETQYF